The 25 T cell receptor beta chains reported below all come from one sample, sequenced in a study of T cell responses to AZD1222 COVID-19 vaccine (TCRdb year 2021). The sample's time point label is to be understood as: about 28 days (+/-7) after the second vaccine dose. The method was the immunoSEQ multiplex PCR assay. The table was pulled from immuneACCESS by TCRdb, which kept in-frame rearrangements only. Such tables lose some clones; where checked, under half of the loss comes from unresolved V genes, and the rest has no known cause. In all, the sample holds 100,000 to 120,000 clones, and 80% to 90% of those were seen once. More than 14% of the sample lies in the top ten. The source material was peripheral blood, sampled 28 days after the second AZD1222 dose. The receptors were sampled from an adult who received the AZD1222 COVID-19 vaccine.

The chain carries TRBV7-8 and TRBJ2-3; 10 bases agree with TRBD2. V was pared by 5 bases and J by 2 bases, with 4 bases of the junction left unmatched. Germline lookup yields CDR1 SGHVS and CDR2 FQNEAQ. This CDR3 comprises 15 residues. The CDR3 spells CASSLTSGNTDTQYF. The CDR3 DNA is TGTGCCAGCAGCCTAACTAGCGGGAACACAGATACGCAGTATTTT.

The V gene is TRBV2, the J gene TRBJ1-2, with 7 bases identical to TRBD1. Trimming at V came to 6 bases and at J to 0 bases, leaving 7 bases not matched to a gene. The CDR3 is 15 amino acids. Per the germline V gene, CDR1 is SNHLY and CDR2 is FYNNEI. Here the CDR3 reads CASSPGGIANYGYTF. In DNA, the CDR3 is TGTGCCAGCAGCCCAGGGGGGATAGCTAACTATGGCTACACCTTC.

This clone was found once. The germline gene is not matched at one end of the junction; a read error may be the cause. The chain carries TRBV19 and TRBJ2-7; TRBD1 or TRBD2 may be the D gene (7 bases each). The CDR3 sequence is 12 residues long. Germline V gene sequence: CDR1 LNHDA, CDR2 SQIVND (reference sequence). In DNA form, the CDR3 reads TGTGCCAGTAGTACGGGAGGACAGGAGCGGTACTTC. Translated, it gives CASSTGGQERYF.

The rearrangement joins TRBV4-1 to TRBJ1-5; 9 bases map to TRBD1. Germline CDR1 is MGHRA and CDR2 is YSYEKL. The V gene end was trimmed by 4 bases and the J gene end by 6 bases; junction bases not matched to a gene: 13. This CDR3 has 17 amino acids. In nucleotides, the CDR3 is TGCGCCAGCAGCCCGCTCCCGACAGGGGGTTTGGGTCAGCCCCAGCATTTT. This encodes CASSPLPTGGLGQPQHF.

The chain carries TRBV6-5 and TRBJ2-6; D unresolved. Trimming removed 2 bases at V and 0 bases at J, with 5 bases between. CDR1 is MNHEY, CDR2 SVGAGI, per germline. The CDR3 totals 15 residues. This CDR3 reads CASSYQSSGANVLTF. The CDR3 region has the DNA TGTGCCAGCAGTTACCAATCCTCTGGGGCCAACGTCCTGACTTTC.

This clone was detected only once. The V and J genes are TRBV7-9 and TRBJ1-1; maybe TRBD1 (5 bases). V was trimmed by 1 base and J by 4 bases, leaving 7 bases between them. Germline CDR1 SEHNR, CDR2 FQNEAQ (reference sequence). The CDR3 covers 13 residues. The CDR3 loop reads CASSLVQGTEAFF. CDR3 bases: TGTGCCAGCAGCTTAGTTCAGGGCACTGAAGCTTTCTTT.

The rearrangement joins TRBV16 to TRBJ2-2; no reliable D call. Germline lookup yields CDR1 KGHSY and CDR2 FQNENV. V lost 0 bases, J lost 4 bases, and 3 bases lay in between. The CDR3 has 13 residues. CDR3 region: CASSQSGTGELFF. CDR3 nucleotides: TGTGCCAGCAGCCAATCGGGCACCGGGGAGCTGTTTTTT. Full variable domain (remainder filled in from reference TRBV16 and TRBJ2-2): GEEVAQTPKHLVRGEGQKAKLYCAPIKGHSYVFWYQQVLKNEFKFLISFQNENVFDETGMPKERFSAKCLPNSPCSLEIQATKLEDSAVYFCASSQSGTGELFFGEGSRLTVL.

The chain couples TRBV15 to TRBJ2-7, with TRBD1 matching 8 bases. CDR1 is LNHNV and CDR2 is YYDKDF in the germline V gene (reference sequence). This CDR3 spans 14 amino acids. Germline trimming cut 4 bases from V and 4 bases from J; bases unmatched to any gene: 6. CDR3 sequence: CATSNGQGLYEQYF. The CDR3 DNA sequence: TGTGCCACCAGCAACGGACAGGGTCTATACGAGCAGTACTTC.

This clone was observed a single time. The gene calls are TRBV10-3 and TRBJ1-5, with a weak D call TRBD1 (5 bases). Per the germline V gene, CDR1 is ENHRY and CDR2 is SYGVKD. Between the trimmed V and J ends, which lost 7 bases and 2 bases, there was a span of 12 bases. This CDR3 region has 14 residues. CDR3 DNA sequence: TGTGCCATCACAGGGCACCCAGGCAATCAGCCCCAGCATTTT. This encodes CAITGHPGNQPQHF.

This clone was seen a few times. For the CDR3, the DNA is TGCAGCGTCCTGGACAGATCGTCCACCTACGAGCAGTACTTC. Translation gives CSVLDRSSTYEQYF. The rearrangement joins TRBV29-1 to TRBJ2-7; D may be TRBD1 (6 bases). There are 14 residues in the CDR3. V gave up 6 bases and J gave up 2 bases, with 17 bases separating them. Germline lookup yields CDR1 SQVTM and CDR2 ANQGSEA.

The CDR3 here is CASSTGPGRNQPQHF. Written as DNA, the CDR3 is TGTGCCAGCAGCACCGGCCCAGGGCGCAATCAGCCCCAGCATTTT. The chain couples TRBV2 to TRBJ1-5, with D perhaps matching TRBD1 (5 bases). CDR1 SNHLY and CDR2 FYNNEI come from the germline V gene. The CDR3 loop spans 15 amino acids. V lost 6 bases to trimming and J lost 2 bases, with 14 bases between them. Together with reference TRBV2 and TRBJ1-5, the CDR3 gives the full variable domain: EPEVTQTPSHQVTQMGQEVILRCVPISNHLYFYWYRQILGQKVEFLVSFYNNEISEKSEIFDDQFSVERPDGSNFTLKIRSTKLEDSAMYFCASSTGPGRNQPQHFGDGTRLSIL.

This rearrangement joins TRBV10-3 to TRBJ1-3; no reliable D call. Trimming took off 7 bases at V and 0 bases at J, with 10 bases between the two ends. Germline V gene sequence: CDR1 ENHRY, CDR2 SYGVKD. The CDR3 spans 14 residues. CDR3 sequence: CAINRALSGNTIYF. The CDR3 nucleotides are TGTGCCATCAACCGGGCCCTCTCTGGAAACACCATATATTTT.

This chain connects TRBV11-2 to TRBJ1-1, with TRBD1 matching over 7 bases. V dropped 1 base and J dropped 4; count of bases not matched to a gene: 3. The CDR3 is 14 amino acids. Per germline, CDR1 SGHAT and CDR2 FQNNGV. Here the CDR3 reads CASSLVSGGTEAFF. CDR3 DNA: TGTGCCAGCAGCTTAGTCTCAGGGGGCACTGAAGCTTTCTTT.

The rearrangement links TRBV5-1 to TRBJ1-1; possibly TRBD1 for D (5 bases). V lost 0 bases, J lost 7 bases, and 13 bases lay in between. This CDR3 contains 14 residues. The V gene's germline CDR1 is SGHRS and CDR2 YFSETQ. The CDR3 nucleotides are TGCGCCAGCAGCTTGGCTGATGCGACAGTTGAAGCTTTCTTT. Amino acids: CASSLADATVEAFF. Filled out from reference TRBV5-1 and TRBJ1-1, the complete variable domain reads KAGVTQTPRYLIKTRGQQVTLSCSPISGHRSVSWYQQTPGQGLQFLFEYFSETQRNKGNFPGRFSGRQFSNSRSEMNVSTLELGDSALYLCASSLADATVEAFFGQGTRLTVV.

The chain combines TRBV7-9 with TRBJ1-2; D is possibly TRBD1 (6 bases). Trimming took off 8 bases at V and 5 bases at J, with 15 bases between the two ends. The CDR3 spans 13 residues. Germline V CDR1 and CDR2: SEHNR, FQNEAQ (reference sequence). The CDR3 sequence: CASAQTGQYGYTF. The CDR3 region has the DNA TGTGCCAGCGCCCAAACAGGGCAATATGGCTACACCTTC.

V and J are TRBV3-1 (or the pseudogene TRBV3-2) and TRBJ1-2; 7 bases align to TRBD1. The CDR3 consists of 14 residues. CDR1 is LGHDT, CDR2 YNNKEL, per germline (reference sequence). V lost 1 base and J lost 5; bases outside the gene matches: 4. CDR3 region: CASSQGTGYYGYTF. The CDR3 region has the DNA TGTGCCAGCAGCCAAGGGACAGGATATTATGGCTACACCTTC.

The V gene is TRBV7-9, the J gene TRBJ1-1; the D gene is possibly TRBD1 (5 bases). From germline, CDR1 is SEHNR and CDR2 FQNEAQ (reference sequence). The CDR3 has 15 amino acids. V lost 5 bases and J 1 base, leaving 14 bases between the germline ends. The DNA of the CDR3 is TGTGCCAGCAGCCCCTTTTGGGGCGAGAACACTGAAGCTTTCTTT. This translates into CASSPFWGENTEAFF.

The CDR3 DNA reads TGTGCCACCAGCGGACCGGACAGGGGGCACGGCTACACCTTC. Encoded protein: CATSGPDRGHGYTF. The chain recombines TRBV15 with TRBJ1-2; 11 bases line up with TRBD1. Germline values: CDR1 LNHNV, CDR2 YYDKDF (reference sequence). CDR3 length: 14 amino acids. Trimming cost V 5 bases and J 8 bases; bases outside gene matches: 7. Combining the CDR3 with reference TRBV15 and TRBJ1-2 gives the whole variable domain DAMVIQNPRYQVTQFGKPVTLSCSQTLNHNVMYWYQQKSSQAPKLLFHYYDKDFNNEADTPDNFQSRRPNTSFCFLDIRSPGLGDTAMYLCATSGPDRGHGYTFGSGTRLTVV.

The chain employs TRBV2 and TRBJ2-7; a weak D match, TRBD1 (5 bases). V gave up 7 bases and J gave up 2 bases, with 15 bases separating them. The CDR3 consists of 14 residues. The V gene's germline CDR1 is SNHLY and CDR2 FYNNEI. CDR3: CASTPRVLAYEQYF. The DNA of the CDR3 is TGTGCCAGCACTCCCAGGGTTTTAGCCTACGAGCAGTACTTC.

V gene TRBV19 combines with J gene TRBJ2-1; D may be TRBD2 (6 bases). CDR3 length equals 15 residues. Germline lookup yields CDR1 LNHDA and CDR2 SQIVND (reference sequence). V gave up 9 bases and J gave up 9 bases, with 24 bases separating them. The CDR3 reads CASRWDGGTRGEQFF. For the CDR3, the DNA is TGTGCCAGCCGCTGGGACGGGGGTACCCGCGGTGAGCAGTTCTTC.

This chain uses TRBV6-5 with TRBJ2-3; TRBD2 aligns across 8 bases. The trim removed 8 bases at V and 2 bases at J, leaving 0 bases unmatched. The V gene's germline CDR1 is MNHEY and CDR2 SVGAGI. The CDR3 is 12 residues long. The CDR3, as DNA: TGTGCCAGCGGACTAGCCACAGATACGCAGTATTTT. It yields the protein CASGLATDTQYF.

This chain connects TRBV24-1 to TRBJ2-3, with TRBD2 matching over 14 bases. The CDR3 has 17 amino acids. Germline CDR1 is KGHDR and CDR2 is SFDVKD. The V segment lost 4 bases and the J segment 3 bases; nucleotides outside the gene matches: 5. CDR3: CATSDPRTSGRTDTQYF. The DNA for the CDR3 is TGTGCCACCAGTGACCCCAGGACTAGCGGGAGGACAGATACGCAGTATTTT.

The V call is TRBV5-1, the J call TRBJ1-6; 7 bases align to TRBD1. The CDR3 extends over 18 amino acids. V lost 4 bases and J lost 0; bases outside the gene matches: 10. Per the germline V gene, CDR1 is SGHRS and CDR2 is YFSETQ. This CDR3 reads CASSLQGVRSSYNSPLHF. The CDR3 nucleotides are TGCGCCAGCAGCCTGCAGGGGGTCCGGAGCTCCTATAATTCACCCCTCCACTTT. The complete variable domain, with remaining parts taken from reference TRBV5-1 and TRBJ1-6, reads KAGVTQTPRYLIKTRGQQVTLSCSPISGHRSVSWYQQTPGQGLQFLFEYFSETQRNKGNFPGRFSGRQFSNSRSEMNVSTLELGDSALYLCASSLQGVRSSYNSPLHFGNGTRLTVT.

The genes are TRBV9 and TRBJ1-3; no clear D. CDR3 length: 13 amino acids. Germline V lookup: CDR1 SGDLS, CDR2 YYNGEE. The V and J ends lost 0 bases and 4 bases respectively, with 5 bases between them. The CDR3 region has the DNA TGTGCCAGCAGCGTAGAAACCGGAAACACCATATATTTT. Protein sequence: CASSVETGNTIYF.

The chain links TRBV29-1 to TRBJ2-6; TRBD1 might be the D (5 bases). The CDR3 has 16 amino acids. Germline values: CDR1 SQVTM, CDR2 ANQGSEA. V lost 7 bases and J 0 bases, leaving 16 bases between the germline ends. CDR3: CSAQTDVDSGANVLTF. DNA of the CDR3: TGCAGCGCCCAGACAGATGTAGACTCTGGGGCCAACGTCCTGACTTTC.